These T cell receptor beta chains were read from a single sample in a study of cytomegalovirus exposure and HLA in healthy donors. Profiling relied on immunoSEQ multiplex PCR, and the TCRdb table lists in-frame clones only, not all of them. The sample consists of about 130,000 clones, about four fifths of them appearing once. The specimen sequenced was PBMCs. All receptors come from a woman aged 55-70 years in good health and CMV-seropositive. CDR3s include the opening cysteine and the closing phenylalanine or tryptophan. A D gene is named only where the DNA matches it firmly. Part of the rows lack a size; the others show once, few, many or a class for expanded clones.

v_call	clone_size	d_call	j_call	cdr3_aa	cdr3_nt
TRBV7-6	.	TRBD2	TRBJ2-6	CASSLLAGLAAGANVLTF	TGTGCCAGCAGCTTACTAGCGGGACTGGCAGCGGGGGCCAACGTCCTGACTTTC
TRBV18	.	TRBD1	TRBJ2-1	CASSRDRDNEQFF	TGTGCCAGCTCCCGGGACAGGGACAATGAGCAGTTCTTC
TRBV7-3	.	.	TRBJ2-3	CASSERGTDTQYF	TGTGCCAGCAGCGAGAGAGGGACAGATACGCAGTATTTT
TRBV29-1	.	.	TRBJ2-7	CSLARFANYEQYF	TGCAGCTTAGCTCGGTTTGCCAACTACGAGCAGTACTTC
TRBV7-9	.	.	TRBJ1-1	CASIRDAGAWVYTEAFF	TGTGCCAGCATCCGAGACGCAGGGGCTTGGGTGTACACTGAAGCTTTCTTT
TRBV27	.	.	TRBJ2-7	CASRQLGQSYEQYF	TGTGCCAGCAGACAACTAGGACAGAGCTACGAGCAGTACTTC
TRBV6-5	.	TRBD2	TRBJ2-1	CASSYLAGYEQLF	TGTGCCAGCAGTTATCTAGCGGGATACGAGCAGCTCTTC
TRBV27	.	.	TRBJ1-2	CASSAARTATYGYTF	TGTGCCAGCAGTGCAGCAAGGACAGCTACCTATGGCTACACCTTC
TRBV6-1	.	TRBD1	TRBJ1-1	CASRGTGRTEAFF	TGTGCCAGCAGAGGGACAGGGCGGACTGAAGCTTTCTTT
TRBV19	.	.	TRBJ2-2	CASSIDRGGDAGELFF	TGTGCCAGTAGTATAGATCGAGGAGGGGACGCCGGGGAGCTGTTTTTT
TRBV6-5	.	TRBD1	TRBJ1-6	CASSPTGGNSPLHF	TGTGCCAGCAGCCCGACAGGGGGAAATTCACCCCTCCACTTT
TRBV7-2	.	.	TRBJ2-7	CASSLGGGEQYF	TGTGCCAGCAGCTTAGGAGGCGGTGAGCAGTACTTC
TRBV5-1	.	TRBD1	TRBJ2-6	CATCTDRGFTGANVLTF	TGCGCCACCTGTACGGACAGGGGATTCACTGGGGCCAACGTCCTGACTTTC
TRBV5-5	.	TRBD1	TRBJ1-1	CASSWGQENTEAFF	TGTGCCAGCAGCTGGGGACAGGAGAACACTGAAGCTTTCTTT
TRBV11-2	.	TRBD1	TRBJ2-5	CASSLPTGGYETQYF	TGTGCCAGCAGCTTACCCACAGGGGGCTATGAGACCCAGTACTTC
TRBV6-5	.	.	TRBJ1-2	CASSPFKIRAAGYTF	TGTGCCAGCAGTCCATTCAAGATCAGGGCAGCTGGCTACACCTTC
TRBV20-1	.	TRBD1	TRBJ2-2	CSATGVGELFF	TGCAGTGCAACAGGGGTCGGGGAGCTGTTTTTT
TRBV27	.	.	TRBJ2-7	CASSYGGPAYEQYF	TGTGCCAGCAGTTACGGGGGGCCGGCCTACGAGCAGTACTTC
TRBV5-4	once	.	TRBJ1-6	CASSFGAVNSPLHF	TGTGCCAGCAGCTTTGGTGCGGTTAATTCACCCCTCCACTTT
TRBV7-2	.	TRBD1	TRBJ1-3	CASSLGQQRSGNTIYF	TGTGCCAGCAGCTTGGGACAGCAACGCTCTGGAAACACCATATATTTT
TRBV6-1	few	.	TRBJ1-2	CASSEGGTHVGYTF	TGTGCCAGCAGTGAAGGGGGGACACATGTGGGCTACACCTTC
TRBV10-3	.	TRBD1	TRBJ1-2	CAISVGTGGRYGYTF	TGTGCCATCAGTGTGGGGACAGGGGGAAGGTATGGCTACACCTTC
TRBV5-6	.	TRBD2	TRBJ2-3	CASSLGVAGDTQYF	TGTGCCAGCAGCTTGGGGGTAGCGGGAGATACGCAGTATTTT
TRBV19	few	TRBD1	TRBJ1-1	CASSTTGIAEAFF	TGTGCCAGTAGTACGACAGGGATAGCTGAAGCTTTCTTT
TRBV30	.	TRBD1	TRBJ1-2	CAWSVQQGVNYGYTF	TGTGCCTGGAGTGTGCAACAGGGGGTCAACTATGGCTACACCTTC
TRBV15	.	TRBD2	TRBJ2-1	CATSRKGTSGFSYNEQFF	TGTGCCACCAGCAGGAAAGGGACTAGCGGGTTCTCCTACAATGAGCAGTTCTTC